The rows below give T cell receptor beta chains drawn from one sample of a study of a mutant IDH1 vaccine in newly diagnosed glioma. For these TCRs, the target antigens are not known. Assay used: immunoSEQ multiplex PCR; TCRdb lists only in-frame clones, some missing. The data show 30,000 to 35,000 clones, with roughly 50% seen just once and 11% held by the top ten. This material consisted of PBMCs, taken from a glioma patient whose treatment included an IDH1 peptide vaccine. The source of these receptors is a woman between 18 and 29 years old with glioma. The CDR3 runs from the conserved cysteine through the conserved F or W. A D gene is named only where the DNA matches it firmly. Where a row states a size, it is once, few, many or the class of an expanded clone; other rows omit it.

>TRBJ1-2|-|TRBD1|TRBV19
TGTGCCAGTAGTGTCAAGGGACAGGCGTACTATGGCTACACCTTC
CASSVKGQAYYGYTF
>TRBJ1-1|few|-|TRBV6-1
TGTGCCAGCCGCTATGCAAGCGTGGGGAACACTGAAGCTTTCTTT
CASRYASVGNTEAFF
>TRBJ2-1|few|TRBD1|TRBV5-1
TGCGCCAGCAGCCCGGGACAGGGGAATGAGCAGTTCTTC
CASSPGQGNEQFF
>TRBJ1-4|few|-|TRBV6-6
TGTGCCAGCAGTCCCGGGACGGAGAATGAAAAACTGTTTTTT
CASSPGTENEKLFF
>TRBJ2-1|-|-|TRBV7-2
TGTGCCAGCAGTCCCACCCCTAGCTCCTACAATGAGCAGTTCTTC
CASSPTPSSYNEQFF
>TRBJ1-1|-|-|TRBV6-5
TGTGCCAGCAGTCAACAGGGGAACACTGAAGCTTTCTTT
CASSQQGNTEAFF
>TRBJ2-1|-|-|TRBV6-6
TGTGCCAGCAGTTACGATCACAGCTACAATGAGCAGTTCTTC
CASSYDHSYNEQFF
>TRBJ1-5|-|TRBD1|TRBV5-1
TGCGCCAGCAGCTTCACAGGGGGAAACAATCAGCCCCAGCATTTT
CASSFTGGNNQPQHF
>TRBJ2-1|-|TRBD1|TRBV5-1
TGCGCCAGCAGCTTAACAGGGGGCTCCTACAATGAGCAGTTCTTC
CASSLTGGSYNEQFF
>TRBJ1-1|-|-|TRBV7-9
TGTGCCAGCAGCTTAGGGAGTACTGAAGCTTTCTTT
CASSLGSTEAFF
>TRBJ2-7|-|TRBD2|TRBV18
TGTGCCAGCTCCGGGACTAGAGTAGGCGAGCAGTACTTC
CASSGTRVGEQYF
>TRBJ2-7|few|-|TRBV4-2
TGTGCCAGCAGCCAAGATACGGCTCTGGGCGAGCAGTACTTC
CASSQDTALGEQYF
>TRBJ1-5|few|-|TRBV19
TGTGCCAGTAGAGAGACGGGGTATAGCAATCAGCCCCAGCATTTT
CASRETGYSNQPQHF
>TRBJ1-2|-|-|TRBV19
TGTGCCAGTAGTATCAACATACAGGGAATCTATGGCTACACCTTC
CASSINIQGIYGYTF
>TRBJ1-1|medium-sized|-|TRBV12-5
TGTGCTAGTGGTTTTTTTGGCTCTGAAGCTTTCTTT
CASGFFGSEAFF
>TRBJ1-2|-|TRBD1|TRBV28
TGTGCCAGCAGGCCTACAGGGGAGGTCTATGGCTACACCTTC
CASRPTGEVYGYTF
>TRBJ2-7|-|-|TRBV18
TGTGCCAGCTCTCCCGGGACGGCCGGCTACGAGCAGTACTTC
CASSPGTAGYEQYF
>TRBJ1-5|-|-|TRBV19
TGTGCCAGTAGTATAGGGGGGGGGCAGGGCGCGGGGTATCAGCCCCAGCATTTT
CASSIGGGQGAGYQPQHF
>TRBJ2-7|-|TRBD1|TRBV14
TGTGCCAGCAGCCAACTCGGGACAGGGATTCTTGTCCACGAGCAGTACTTC
CASSQLGTGILVHEQYF
>TRBJ2-5|-|TRBD1|TRBV7-7
TGTGCTAGCGCCTTCCCCCCGACGTCCGGGACAGGGGGGGAAGAGACCCAGTACTTC
CASAFPPTSGTGGEETQYF
>TRBJ2-7|-|-|TRBV7-2
TGTGCCAGCAGGGATCTCCTCCTCACTTACGAGCAGTACTTC
CASRDLLLTYEQYF
>TRBJ1-5|-|-|TRBV7-8
TGTGCCAGCAGCCCCTCGGCCCGAGGTAATCAGCCCCAGCATTTT
CASSPSARGNQPQHF
>TRBJ1-3|few|TRBD1|TRBV19
TGTGCCAGCAACAGGGGGCTTGGAAACACCATATATTTT
CASNRGLGNTIYF
>TRBJ1-2|few|-|TRBV5-1
TGCGCCAGCAGCTGGGTTGGGGAAGACGGCTACACCTTC
CASSWVGEDGYTF